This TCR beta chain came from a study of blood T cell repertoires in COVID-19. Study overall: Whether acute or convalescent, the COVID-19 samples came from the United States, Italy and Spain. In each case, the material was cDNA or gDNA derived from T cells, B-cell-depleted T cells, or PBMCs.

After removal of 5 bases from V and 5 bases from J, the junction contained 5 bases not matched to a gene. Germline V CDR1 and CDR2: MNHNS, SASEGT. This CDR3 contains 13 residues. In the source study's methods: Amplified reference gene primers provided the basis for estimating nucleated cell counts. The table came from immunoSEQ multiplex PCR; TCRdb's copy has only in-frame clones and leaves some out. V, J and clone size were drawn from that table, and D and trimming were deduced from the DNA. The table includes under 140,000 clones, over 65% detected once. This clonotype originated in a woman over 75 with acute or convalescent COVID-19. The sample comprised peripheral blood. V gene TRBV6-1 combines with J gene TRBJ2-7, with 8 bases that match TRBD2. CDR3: CASSSGGRNEQYF. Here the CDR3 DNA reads TGTGCCAGCAGTTCTGGCGGGAGGAACGAGCAGTACTTC.